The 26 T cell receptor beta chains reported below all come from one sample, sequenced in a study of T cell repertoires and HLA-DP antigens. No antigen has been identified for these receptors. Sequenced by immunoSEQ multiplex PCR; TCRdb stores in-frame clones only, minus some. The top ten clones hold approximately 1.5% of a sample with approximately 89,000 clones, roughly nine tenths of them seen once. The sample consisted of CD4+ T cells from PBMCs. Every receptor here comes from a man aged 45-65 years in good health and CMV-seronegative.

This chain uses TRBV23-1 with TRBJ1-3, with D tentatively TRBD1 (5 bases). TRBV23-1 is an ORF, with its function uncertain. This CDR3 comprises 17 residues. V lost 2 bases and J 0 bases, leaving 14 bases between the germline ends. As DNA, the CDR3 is TGCGCCAGCAGTCAACTCGCAGGGACCCCCTCTGGAAACACCATATATTTT. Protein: CASSQLAGTPSGNTIYF.

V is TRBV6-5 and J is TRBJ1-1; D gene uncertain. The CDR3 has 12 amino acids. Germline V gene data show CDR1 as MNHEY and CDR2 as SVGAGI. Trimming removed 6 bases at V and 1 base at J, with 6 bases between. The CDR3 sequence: CASRDPNTEAFF. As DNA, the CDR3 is TGTGCCAGCAGAGACCCGAACACTGAAGCTTTCTTT.

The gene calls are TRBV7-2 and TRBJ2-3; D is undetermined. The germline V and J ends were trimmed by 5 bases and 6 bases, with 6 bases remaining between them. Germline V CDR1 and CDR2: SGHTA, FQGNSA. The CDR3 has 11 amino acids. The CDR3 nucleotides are TGTGCCAGCAGCCGGACGGATACGCAGTATTTT. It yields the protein CASSRTDTQYF.

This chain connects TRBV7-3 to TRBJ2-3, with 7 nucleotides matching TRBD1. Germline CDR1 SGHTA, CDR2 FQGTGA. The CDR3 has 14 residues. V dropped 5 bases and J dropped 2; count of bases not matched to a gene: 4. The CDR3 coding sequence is TGTGCCAGCAGCATCGGGACAGACACAGATACGCAGTATTTT. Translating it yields CASSIGTDTDTQYF.

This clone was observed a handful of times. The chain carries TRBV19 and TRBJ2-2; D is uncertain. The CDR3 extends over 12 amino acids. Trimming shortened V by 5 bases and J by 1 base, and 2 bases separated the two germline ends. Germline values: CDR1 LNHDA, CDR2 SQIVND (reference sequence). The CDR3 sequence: CASSVNTGELFF. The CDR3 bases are TGTGCCAGTAGTGTGAACACCGGGGAGCTGTTTTTT.

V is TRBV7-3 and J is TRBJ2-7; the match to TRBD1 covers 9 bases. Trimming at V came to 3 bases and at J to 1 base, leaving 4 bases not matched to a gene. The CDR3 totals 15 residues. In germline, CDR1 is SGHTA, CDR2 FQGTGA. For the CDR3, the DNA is TGTGCCAGCAGCTTGCTGGGACAGGGTTCCTACGAGCAGTACTTC. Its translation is CASSLLGQGSYEQYF.

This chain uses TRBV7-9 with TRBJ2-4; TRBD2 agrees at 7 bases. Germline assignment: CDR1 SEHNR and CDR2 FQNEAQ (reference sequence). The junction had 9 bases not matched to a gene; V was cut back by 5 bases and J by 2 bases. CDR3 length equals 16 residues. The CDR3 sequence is CASSPQRELSKNIQYF. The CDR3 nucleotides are TGTGCCAGCAGCCCTCAGCGGGAATTGTCCAAAAACATTCAGTACTTC.

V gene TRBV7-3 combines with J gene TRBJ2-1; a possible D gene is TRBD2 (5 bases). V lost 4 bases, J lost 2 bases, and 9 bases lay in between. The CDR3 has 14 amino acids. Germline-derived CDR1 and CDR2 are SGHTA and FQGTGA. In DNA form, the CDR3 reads TGTGCCAGCAGCTCCCTAGCAACCTACAATGAGCAGTTCTTC. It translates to CASSSLATYNEQFF.

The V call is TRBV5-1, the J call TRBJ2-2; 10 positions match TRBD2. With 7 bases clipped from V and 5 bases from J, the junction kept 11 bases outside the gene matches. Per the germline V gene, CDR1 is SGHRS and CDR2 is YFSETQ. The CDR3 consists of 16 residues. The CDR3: CASSSAGTSVTGELFF. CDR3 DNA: TGCGCCAGCTCCTCGGCCGGGACTAGCGTTACCGGGGAGCTGTTTTTT.

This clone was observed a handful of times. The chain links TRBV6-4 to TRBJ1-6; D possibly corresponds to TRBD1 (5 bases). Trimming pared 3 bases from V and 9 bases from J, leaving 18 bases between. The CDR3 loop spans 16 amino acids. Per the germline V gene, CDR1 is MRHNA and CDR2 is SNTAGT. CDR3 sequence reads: CASSEVVRQIVSPLHF. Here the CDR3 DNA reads TGTGCCAGCAGTGAAGTGGTTCGACAGATTGTTTCACCCCTCCACTTT.

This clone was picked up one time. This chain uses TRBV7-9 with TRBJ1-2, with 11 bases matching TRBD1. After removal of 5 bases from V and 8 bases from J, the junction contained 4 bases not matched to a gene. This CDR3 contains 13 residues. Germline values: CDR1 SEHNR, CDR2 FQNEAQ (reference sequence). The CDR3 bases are TGTGCCAGCAGCGGACAGGGGGCAAACGGCTACACCTTC. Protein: CASSGQGANGYTF.

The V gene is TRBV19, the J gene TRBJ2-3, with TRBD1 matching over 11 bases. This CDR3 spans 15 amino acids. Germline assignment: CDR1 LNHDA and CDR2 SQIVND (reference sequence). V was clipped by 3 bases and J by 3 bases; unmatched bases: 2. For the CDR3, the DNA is TGTGCCAGTAGTATGGGGGACAGGGGGACAGATACGCAGTATTTT. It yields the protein CASSMGDRGTDTQYF. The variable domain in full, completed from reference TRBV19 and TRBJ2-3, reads DGGITQSPKYLFRKEGQNVTLSCEQNLNHDAMYWYRQDPGQGLRLIYYSQIVNDFQKGDIAEGYSVSREKKESFPLTVTSAQKNPTAFYLCASSMGDRGTDTQYFGPGTRLTVL.

DNA of the CDR3: TGTGCCACCAGCAGAGATAACAGGGCCGGCGAGACCCAGTACTTC. Protein: CATSRDNRAGETQYF. The rearrangement links TRBV15 to TRBJ2-5; possible D gene TRBD1, 6 bases. In germline, CDR1 is LNHNV, CDR2 YYDKDF (reference sequence). Between the trimmed V and J ends, which lost 0 bases and 5 bases, there was a span of 13 bases. The length of the CDR3 is 15 residues.

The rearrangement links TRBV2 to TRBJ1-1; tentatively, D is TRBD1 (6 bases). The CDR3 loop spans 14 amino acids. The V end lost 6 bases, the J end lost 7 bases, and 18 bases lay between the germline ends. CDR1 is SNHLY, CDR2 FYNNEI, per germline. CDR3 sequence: CASRGWTVSYEAFF. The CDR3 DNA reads TGTGCCAGCAGGGGGTGGACAGTGAGTTATGAAGCTTTCTTT.

The CDR3 DNA follows: TGCGCCAGCAGCTTGGGAGGACTAGCGGGGTATAACGAGCAGTTCTTC. As protein: CASSLGGLAGYNEQFF. The gene calls are TRBV5-1 and TRBJ2-1; 12 bases align to TRBD2. The length of the CDR3 is 16 residues. Germline V gene data show CDR1 as SGHRS and CDR2 as YFSETQ. The V gene end was trimmed by 0 bases and the J gene end by 10 bases; junction bases not matched to a gene: 8. The complete variable domain, with remaining parts taken from reference TRBV5-1 and TRBJ2-1, reads KAGVTQTPRYLIKTRGQQVTLSCSPISGHRSVSWYQQTPGQGLQFLFEYFSETQRNKGNFPGRFSGRQFSNSRSEMNVSTLELGDSALYLCASSLGGLAGYNEQFFGPGTRLTVL.

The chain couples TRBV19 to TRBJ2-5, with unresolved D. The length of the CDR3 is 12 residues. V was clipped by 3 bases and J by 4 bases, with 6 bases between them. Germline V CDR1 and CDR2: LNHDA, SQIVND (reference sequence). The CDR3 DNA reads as TGTGCCAGTAGTATTAAAGCAGAGACCCAGTACTTC. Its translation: CASSIKAETQYF.

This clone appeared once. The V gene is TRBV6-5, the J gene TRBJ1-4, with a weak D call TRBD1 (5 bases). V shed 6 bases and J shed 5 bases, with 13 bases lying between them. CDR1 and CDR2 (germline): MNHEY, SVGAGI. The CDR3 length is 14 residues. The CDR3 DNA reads TGTGCCAGCAGATTGGGACGGATAAATGAAAAACTGTTTTTT. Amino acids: CASRLGRINEKLFF.

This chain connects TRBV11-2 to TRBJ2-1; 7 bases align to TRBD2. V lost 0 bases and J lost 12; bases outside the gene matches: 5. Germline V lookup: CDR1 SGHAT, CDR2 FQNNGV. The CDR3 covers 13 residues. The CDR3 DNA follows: TGTGCCAGCAGCTTAGATTTTGGCGGGGGGCAGTTCTTC. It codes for CASSLDFGGGQFF. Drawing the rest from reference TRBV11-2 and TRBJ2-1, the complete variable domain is EAGVAQSPRYKIIEKRQSVAFWCNPISGHATLYWYQQILGQGPKLLIQFQNNGVVDDSQLPKDRFSAERLKGVDSTLKIQPAKLEDSAVYLCASSLDFGGGQFFGPGTRLTVL.

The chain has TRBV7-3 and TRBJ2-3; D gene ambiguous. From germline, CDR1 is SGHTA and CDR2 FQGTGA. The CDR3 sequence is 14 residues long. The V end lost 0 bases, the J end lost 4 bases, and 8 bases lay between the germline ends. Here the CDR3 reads CASSLTRESDTQYF. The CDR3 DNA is TGTGCCAGCAGCTTAACGCGTGAGTCAGATACGCAGTATTTT.

The CDR3 reads CASSSGGGGADTQYF. The DNA for the CDR3 is TGTGCCAGCAGTTCAGGTGGAGGGGGCGCAGATACGCAGTATTTT. The J gene is TRBJ2-3, the V gene TRBV6-6, with D tentatively TRBD1 (7 bases). This CDR3 has 15 amino acids. Per germline, CDR1 MNHNY and CDR2 SVGAGI (reference sequence). V shed 4 bases and J shed 4 bases, with 15 bases lying between them.

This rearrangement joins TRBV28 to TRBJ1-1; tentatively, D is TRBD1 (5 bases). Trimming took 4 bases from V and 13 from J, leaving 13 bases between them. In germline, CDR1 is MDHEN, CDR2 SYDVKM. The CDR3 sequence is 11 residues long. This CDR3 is CASSSTGWGFF. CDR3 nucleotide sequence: TGTGCCAGCAGTTCTACAGGTTGGGGTTTCTTT.

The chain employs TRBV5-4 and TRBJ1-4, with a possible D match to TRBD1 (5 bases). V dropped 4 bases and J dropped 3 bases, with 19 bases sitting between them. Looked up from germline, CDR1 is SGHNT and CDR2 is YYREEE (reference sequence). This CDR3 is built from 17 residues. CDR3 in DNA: TGTGCCAGCAGCACAGAACCGAACCTGGGGCCTAATGAAAAACTGTTTTTT. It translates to CASSTEPNLGPNEKLFF.

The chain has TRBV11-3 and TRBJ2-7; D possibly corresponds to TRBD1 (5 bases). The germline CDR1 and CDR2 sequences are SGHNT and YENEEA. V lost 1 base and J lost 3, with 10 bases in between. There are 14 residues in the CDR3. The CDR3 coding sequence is TGTGCCAGCAGCTTAGGGGCAGGGTACTACGAGCAGTACTTC. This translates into CASSLGAGYYEQYF.

The DNA for the CDR3 is TGTGCCAGCAGCTTATCGACCAGCCGGCCCACCTTC. Amino acids: CASSLSTSRPTF. V is TRBV7-9 and J is TRBJ1-2, with D unclear. The CDR3 runs 12 residues. The V gene's germline CDR1 is SEHNR and CDR2 FQNEAQ (reference sequence). V lost 2 bases to trimming and J lost 13 bases, with 14 bases between them.

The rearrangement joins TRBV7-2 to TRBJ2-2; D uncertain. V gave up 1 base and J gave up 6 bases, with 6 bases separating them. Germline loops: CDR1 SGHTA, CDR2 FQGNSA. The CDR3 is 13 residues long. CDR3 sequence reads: CASSLDRAGELFF. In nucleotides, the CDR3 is TGTGCCAGCAGCTTAGATCGCGCCGGGGAGCTGTTTTTT.

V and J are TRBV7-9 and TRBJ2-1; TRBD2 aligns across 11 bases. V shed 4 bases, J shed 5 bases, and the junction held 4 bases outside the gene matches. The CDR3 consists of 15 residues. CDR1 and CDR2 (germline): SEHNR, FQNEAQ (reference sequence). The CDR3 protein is CASSSTSGGNNEQFF. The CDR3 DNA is TGTGCCAGCAGCTCTACTAGCGGGGGAAACAATGAGCAGTTCTTC.